These 32 T cell receptor beta chains originate from one sample sequenced in a study of cytomegalovirus exposure and HLA in healthy donors. This PCR relied on a set of 60 Vbeta primers and 13 Jbeta primers. The method was immunoSEQ multiplex PCR; TCRdb's version includes in-frame clones alone and lacks a portion of them. The table lists about 130,000 clones, over 80% of them singletons, with approximately 1.2% in the top ten. The specimen sequenced was PBMCs. These receptors came from a boy under 18 in good health and CMV-seronegative.

This chain joins TRBV5-1 and TRBJ2-6, with D maybe TRBD1 (6 bases). The germline V gene has CDR1 SGHRS and CDR2 YFSETQ. The CDR3 runs 16 residues. With 6 bases removed from V and 0 bases from J, the gap between germline ends came to 13 bases. The CDR3 DNA follows: TGCGCCAGCACAACAGGGATCCCCTCTGGGGCCAACGTCCTGACTTTC. It is translated as CASTTGIPSGANVLTF.

The J gene is TRBJ1-2, the V gene TRBV27, with D maybe TRBD1 (5 bases). The CDR3 covers 15 residues. Germline loops: CDR1 MNHEY, CDR2 SMNVEV (reference sequence). V was cut by 8 bases and J by 2 bases, with 18 bases left in between. This CDR3 reads CASAKEGDLNYGYTF. In DNA, the CDR3 is TGTGCCAGCGCAAAAGAAGGGGACTTGAACTATGGCTACACCTTC.

This chain uses TRBV5-4 with TRBJ2-2; D not certain. The germline V and J ends were trimmed by 4 bases and 6 bases, with 19 bases remaining between them. Germline V gene data show CDR1 as SGHNT and CDR2 as YYREEE (reference sequence). The CDR3 consists of 16 residues. In DNA, the CDR3 is TGTGCCAGCAGCCCACTACCTACCTCGGGTGCCGGGGAGCTGTTTTTT. Its protein is CASSPLPTSGAGELFF.

The V call is TRBV7-2, the J call TRBJ2-3; D remains ambiguous. Trimming pared 2 bases from V and 5 bases from J, leaving 5 bases between. From germline, CDR1 is SGHTA and CDR2 FQGNSA. The CDR3 runs 12 residues. CDR3 sequence: CASSLNQDTQYF. The CDR3, as DNA: TGTGCCAGCAGCTTAAATCAAGATACGCAGTATTTT.

The CDR3 loop is CASKRDVDNEQFF. CDR3 DNA sequence: TGTGCCAGCAAGCGTGATGTTGACAATGAGCAGTTCTTC. The chain is built from TRBV14 and TRBJ2-1; the D is unclear. Germline assignment: CDR1 SGHDN and CDR2 FVKESK. V lost 7 bases and J lost 5, with 12 bases in between. This CDR3 contains 13 residues.

The rearrangement joins TRBV7-8 to TRBJ2-5; the D gene is possibly TRBD2 (6 bases). Germline CDR1 SGHVS, CDR2 FQNEAQ. The V and J ends lost 4 bases and 1 base respectively, with 10 bases between them. The CDR3 length is 14 residues. The chain's CDR3 is CASSSRRGQETQYF. The CDR3 nucleotides read TGTGCCAGCAGCTCGCGGAGGGGCCAAGAGACCCAGTACTTC.

The J gene is TRBJ1-2, the V gene TRBV9, with D tentatively TRBD1 (5 bases). V dropped 3 bases and J dropped 4 bases, with 13 bases sitting between them. Germline V gene lookup returns CDR1 SGDLS and CDR2 YYNGEE. CDR3 length: 14 residues. The DNA of the CDR3 is TGTGCCAGCAGCGCGGGGGGGGAAACCTATGGCTACACCTTC. It codes for CASSAGGETYGYTF.

This chain uses TRBV6-1 with TRBJ2-7, with 12 bases fitting TRBD1. This CDR3 comprises 15 residues. Germline values: CDR1 MNHNS, CDR2 SASEGT. V dropped 5 bases and J dropped 4; count of bases not matched to a gene: 6. CDR3 in amino acids: CASSPGTGGGYEQYF. DNA for the CDR3: TGTGCCAGCAGTCCCGGGACAGGGGGCGGGTACGAGCAGTACTTC.

The chain uses TRBV6-6 and TRBJ2-7, with 9 bases lining up with TRBD1. Trimming cost V 3 bases and J 4 bases; bases outside gene matches: 10. The length of the CDR3 is 16 residues. Germline loops: CDR1 MNHNY, CDR2 SVGAGI (reference sequence). This CDR3 reads CASSYPTGQGLYEQYF. The DNA of the CDR3 is TGTGCCAGCAGTTATCCGACGGGACAGGGATTATACGAGCAGTACTTC.

The gene calls are TRBV27 and TRBJ2-7; TRBD1 agrees at 7 bases. V lost 6 bases and J lost 1; bases outside the gene matches: 3. The CDR3 is 13 residues long. CDR1 and CDR2 (germline): MNHEY, SMNVEV (reference sequence). The CDR3 spells CASRRQGSYEQYF. DNA of the CDR3: TGTGCCAGCAGACGACAGGGATCCTACGAGCAGTACTTC.

CDR3 region: CATSRDLAGGFTGELFF. Here the CDR3 DNA reads TGTGCCACCAGCAGGGATCTAGCGGGGGGGTTCACCGGGGAGCTGTTTTTT. The genes are TRBV15 and TRBJ2-2; 12 nucleotides agree with TRBD2. There are 17 residues in the CDR3. The trim removed 3 bases at V and 4 bases at J, leaving 6 bases unmatched. The germline gives CDR1 LNHNV, CDR2 YYDKDF (reference sequence).

This chain links TRBV30 with TRBJ2-7; the match to TRBD1 covers 7 bases. The CDR3 has 14 residues. Germline V gene sequence: CDR1 GTSNPN, CDR2 SVGIG (reference sequence). After removal of 2 bases from V and 2 bases from J, the junction contained 6 bases not matched to a gene. In nucleotides, the CDR3 is TGTGCCTGGAGTAAGGGGACAGAGCCCTACGAGCAGTACTTC. Translated, it gives CAWSKGTEPYEQYF.

Here the CDR3 DNA reads TGTGCCAGCCGCATCTTTAGCGGGGTGGGCTACGAGCAGTACTTC. Translation: CASRIFSGVGYEQYF. V usage is TRBV7-8 and J usage is TRBJ2-7, with 8 bases aligning to TRBD2. This CDR3 is 15 amino acids long. Per the germline V gene, CDR1 is SGHVS and CDR2 is FQNEAQ. Trimming cost V 8 bases and J 3 bases; bases outside gene matches: 12.

The chain links TRBV27 to TRBJ2-1; possible D gene TRBD1, 6 bases. Trimming removed 8 bases at V and 6 bases at J, with 14 bases between. The CDR3 totals 13 residues. Per the germline V gene, CDR1 is MNHEY and CDR2 is SMNVEV (reference sequence). CDR3 bases: TGTGCCAGCCGACAGGTAGGGGGCAATGAGCAGTTCTTC. This translates into CASRQVGGNEQFF.

This chain's CDR3 is CASSLAGRETQYF. The CDR3 DNA sequence: TGTGCCAGCAGCTTAGCGGGGAGAGAGACCCAGTACTTC. The V call is TRBV7-9, the J call TRBJ2-5, with D possibly being TRBD2 (5 bases). Germline assignment: CDR1 SEHNR and CDR2 FQNEAQ (reference sequence). Trimming shortened V by 0 bases and J by 4 bases, and 6 bases separated the two germline ends. The CDR3 runs 13 residues.

This clone was counted once. The DNA for the CDR3 is TGTGCGTTGGGAAGGGGACAGGAACTCATTAACTATGGCTACACCTTC. It encodes CALGRGQELINYGYTF. The chain joins TRBV28 to TRBJ1-2; 8 nucleotides align to TRBD1. Germline V gives CDR1 MDHEN, CDR2 SYDVKM. This CDR3 is 16 amino acids long.

The chain employs TRBV10-2 and TRBJ2-7; no definite D call. This CDR3 has 12 amino acids. Looked up from germline, CDR1 is WSHSY and CDR2 is SAAADI. V shed 7 bases and J shed 2 bases, with 9 bases lying between them. CDR3 nucleotide sequence: TGCGCCAGCATGGGCCGTACCTACGAGCAGTACTTC. This translates into CASMGRTYEQYF.

The chain is built from TRBV30 and TRBJ2-7; TRBD1 is a possible D gene (5 bases). CDR1 is GTSNPN and CDR2 is SVGIG in the germline V gene (reference sequence). V was clipped by 5 bases and J by 6 bases, with 11 bases between them. This CDR3 is built from 11 residues. CDR3: CAWGRGTEQYF. The DNA for the CDR3 is TGTGCCTGGGGAAGGGGAACCGAGCAGTACTTC.

This rearrangement joins TRBV5-1 to TRBJ1-1; D ambiguous. The CDR3 extends over 12 amino acids. Trimming pared 2 bases from V and 1 base from J, leaving 3 bases between. Germline CDR1 is SGHRS and CDR2 is YFSETQ. CDR3 nucleotides: TGCGCCAGCAGCTTCGGGAACACTGAAGCTTTCTTT. Translation: CASSFGNTEAFF. Looking up the rest from reference TRBV5-1 and TRBJ1-1 gives the full variable domain: KAGVTQTPRYLIKTRGQQVTLSCSPISGHRSVSWYQQTPGQGLQFLFEYFSETQRNKGNFPGRFSGRQFSNSRSEMNVSTLELGDSALYLCASSFGNTEAFFGQGTRLTVV.

The rearrangement links TRBV18 to TRBJ2-2; D not certain. Germline V gene sequence: CDR1 KGHSH, CDR2 LQKENI. This CDR3 has 14 amino acids. V was trimmed by 3 bases and J by 1 base, leaving 6 bases between them. The CDR3 loop reads CASSPARNTGELFF. In DNA, the CDR3 is TGTGCCAGCTCACCGGCCAGGAACACCGGGGAGCTGTTTTTT.

This rearrangement joins TRBV2 to TRBJ2-3; D unclear. V lost 1 base and J lost 6, with 11 bases in between. The CDR3 has 14 residues. Per germline, CDR1 SNHLY and CDR2 FYNNEI. CDR3 sequence: CASSEGAREDTQYF. CDR3 nucleotides: TGTGCCAGCAGTGAAGGGGCTCGAGAGGATACGCAGTATTTT. Filled out from reference TRBV2 and TRBJ2-3, the complete variable domain reads EPEVTQTPSHQVTQMGQEVILRCVPISNHLYFYWYRQILGQKVEFLVSFYNNEISEKSEIFDDQFSVERPDGSNFTLKIRSTKLEDSAMYFCASSEGAREDTQYFGPGTRLTVL.

The chain carries TRBV7-3 and TRBJ2-2, with D hard to call. The CDR3 runs to 14 residues. CDR1 is SGHTA, CDR2 FQGTGA, per germline. The V end lost 3 bases, the J end lost 6 bases, and 11 bases lay between the germline ends. In nucleotides, the CDR3 is TGTGCCAGCAGCTTCTCGGCCCAGGCCGGGGAGCTGTTTTTT. This codes for CASSFSAQAGELFF.

This rearrangement joins TRBV5-6 to TRBJ2-5; D is perhaps TRBD2 (6 bases). Germline CDR1 is SGHDT and CDR2 is YYEEEE. The V gene lost 4 bases and the J gene lost 4 bases, with 20 bases spanning the gap. The CDR3 is 16 residues long. The CDR3 bases are TGTGCCAGCAGCCCCCTCGGGGGAGTCTCGTTAGAGACCCAGTACTTC. Translation gives CASSPLGGVSLETQYF.

The chain has TRBV7-9 and TRBJ1-5; 9 positions agree with TRBD1. Germline loops: CDR1 SEHNR, CDR2 FQNEAQ (reference sequence). CDR3 length: 18 amino acids. J lost 3 bases, V lost 0 bases, and 9 bases had no gene match. In DNA, the CDR3 is TGTGCCAGCAGCTTAGCACCTACAGGGGGCCGGAACAATCAGCCCCAGCATTTT. Its translation is CASSLAPTGGRNNQPQHF.

The chain links TRBV7-8 to TRBJ2-1, with 7 bases aligning to TRBD2. Germline lookup yields CDR1 SGHVS and CDR2 FQNEAQ. This CDR3 region has 16 residues. Trimming at V came to 0 bases and at J to 5 bases, leaving 7 bases not matched to a gene. The chain's CDR3 is CASSLARLAANNEQFF. Written as DNA, the CDR3 is TGTGCCAGCAGCTTAGCGCGTCTAGCGGCCAACAATGAGCAGTTCTTC.

The table lists this clone with a few counts. The chain is built from TRBV19 and TRBJ1-2, with 7 bases fitting TRBD1. CDR1 is LNHDA, CDR2 SQIVND, per germline (reference sequence). This CDR3 region has 13 residues. V shed 9 bases, J shed 3 bases, and the junction held 7 bases outside the gene matches. CDR3 in DNA: TGTGCCAGCCAGAAGGGGGCCTACTATGGCTACACCTTC. Its translation is CASQKGAYYGYTF.

This chain connects TRBV29-1 to TRBJ1-3; D gene unclear. Trimming stripped 2 bases from V and 0 bases from J, with 14 bases between. This CDR3 has 16 residues. Germline lookup yields CDR1 SQVTM and CDR2 ANQGSEA. CDR3 sequence reads: CSVELQTTLSGNTIYF. In DNA form, the CDR3 reads TGCAGCGTTGAACTACAGACTACACTCTCTGGAAACACCATATATTTT.

This clone was detected a few times. The junction shows a germline mismatch at one end, possibly a read error. The chain uses TRBV7-2 and TRBJ1-4, with D uncertain. The CDR3 runs to 16 residues. CDR1 and CDR2 from the germline V gene are SGHTA and FQGNSA. The CDR3, as DNA: TGTGCCAGCAGCCTAGCATCAGGCGCAACTAATGAAAAACTGTTTTTT. Protein product: CASSLASGATNEKLFF.

This rearrangement joins TRBV13 to TRBJ2-1, with 12 bases fitting TRBD1. Germline V gene lookup returns CDR1 PRHDT and CDR2 FYEKMQ (reference sequence). V lost 5 bases to trimming and J lost 0 bases; unmatched junction nucleotides: 5. This CDR3 is 17 amino acids long. This CDR3 reads CASSRGTGGFSYNEQFF. In nucleotides, the CDR3 is TGTGCCAGCAGCAGAGGGACAGGGGGCTTCTCCTACAATGAGCAGTTCTTC.

The chain links TRBV7-8 to TRBJ1-2; D perhaps matches TRBD1 (6 bases). The CDR3 consists of 15 residues. V dropped 5 bases and J dropped 4 bases, with 17 bases sitting between them. Looked up from germline, CDR1 is SGHVS and CDR2 is FQNEAQ. CDR3 protein: CASSRGGAEIYGYTF. The CDR3 region has the DNA TGTGCCAGCAGCAGAGGGGGGGCAGAGATCTATGGCTACACCTTC.

This clone appeared a few times. V is TRBV30 and J is TRBJ2-7, with 9 bases aligning to TRBD1. The CDR3 sequence is 14 residues long. V shed 2 bases and J 6 bases; nucleotides not matched to a gene: 8. The germline CDR1 and CDR2 sequences are GTSNPN and SVGIG (reference sequence). The CDR3 protein is CAWSTTGGNGEQYF. DNA of the CDR3: TGTGCCTGGAGTACGACAGGGGGAAATGGCGAGCAGTACTTC.

This clone was seen only a few times. V and J are TRBV4-1 and TRBJ1-4, with a weak D call TRBD1 (5 bases). The ends were cut back, 0 bases at V and 8 bases at J, with 10 bases in the middle. This CDR3 comprises 14 residues. CDR1 MGHRA and CDR2 YSYEKL come from the germline V gene. CDR3 coding DNA: TGCGCCAGCAGCCAAGAAGGTAACAGGGAAAAACTGTTTTTT. This sequence encodes CASSQEGNREKLFF.